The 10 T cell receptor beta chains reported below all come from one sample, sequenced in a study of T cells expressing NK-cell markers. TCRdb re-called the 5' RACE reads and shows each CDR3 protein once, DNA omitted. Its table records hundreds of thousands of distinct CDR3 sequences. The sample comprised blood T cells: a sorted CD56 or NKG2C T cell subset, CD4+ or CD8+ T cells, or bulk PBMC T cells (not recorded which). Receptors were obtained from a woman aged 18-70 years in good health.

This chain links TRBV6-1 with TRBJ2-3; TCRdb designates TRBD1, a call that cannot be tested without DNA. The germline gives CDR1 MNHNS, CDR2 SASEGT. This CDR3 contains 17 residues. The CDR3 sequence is CASSTLPRQGPTDTQYF.

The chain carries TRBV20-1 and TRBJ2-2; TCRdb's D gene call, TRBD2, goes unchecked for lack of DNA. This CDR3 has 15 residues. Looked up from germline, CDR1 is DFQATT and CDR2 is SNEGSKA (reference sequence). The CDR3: CSARDSGLSTGELFF.

CDR3 sequence: CASSSPSGISTGELFF. This chain links TRBV12-3 or TRBV12-4 with TRBJ2-2; TCRdb picks TRBD2, but there is no DNA to check that call. The CDR3 extends over 16 amino acids.

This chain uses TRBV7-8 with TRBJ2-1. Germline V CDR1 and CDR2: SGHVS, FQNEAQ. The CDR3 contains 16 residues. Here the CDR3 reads CASSPLEILSYNEQFF.

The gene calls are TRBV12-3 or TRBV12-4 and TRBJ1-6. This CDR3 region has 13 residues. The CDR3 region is CASRADYNSPLHF.

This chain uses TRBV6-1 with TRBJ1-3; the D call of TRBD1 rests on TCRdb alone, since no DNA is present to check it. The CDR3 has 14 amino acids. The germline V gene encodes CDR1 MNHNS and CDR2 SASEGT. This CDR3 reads CASTDRGAGNTIYF.

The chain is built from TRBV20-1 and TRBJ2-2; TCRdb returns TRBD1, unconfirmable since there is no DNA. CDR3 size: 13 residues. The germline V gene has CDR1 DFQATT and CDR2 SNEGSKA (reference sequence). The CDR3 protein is CSAPSQGTGELFF.

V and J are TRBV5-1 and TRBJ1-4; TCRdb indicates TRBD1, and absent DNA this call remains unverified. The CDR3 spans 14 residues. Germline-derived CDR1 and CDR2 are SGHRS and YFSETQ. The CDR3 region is CASSNTGDNEKLFF. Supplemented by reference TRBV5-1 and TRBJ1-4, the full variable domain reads KAGVTQTPRYLIKTRGQQVTLSCSPISGHRSVSWYQQTPGQGLQFLFEYFSETQRNKGNFPGRFSGRQFSNSRSEMNVSTLELGDSALYLCASSNTGDNEKLFFGSGTQLSVL.

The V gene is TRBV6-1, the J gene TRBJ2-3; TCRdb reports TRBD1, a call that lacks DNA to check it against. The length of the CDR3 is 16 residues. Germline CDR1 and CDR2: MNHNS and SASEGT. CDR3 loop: CASSELQAASTDTQYF.

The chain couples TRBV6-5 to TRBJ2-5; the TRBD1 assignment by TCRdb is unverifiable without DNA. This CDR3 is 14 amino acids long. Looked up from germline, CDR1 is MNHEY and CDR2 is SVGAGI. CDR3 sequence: CASSYSGTGETQYF.